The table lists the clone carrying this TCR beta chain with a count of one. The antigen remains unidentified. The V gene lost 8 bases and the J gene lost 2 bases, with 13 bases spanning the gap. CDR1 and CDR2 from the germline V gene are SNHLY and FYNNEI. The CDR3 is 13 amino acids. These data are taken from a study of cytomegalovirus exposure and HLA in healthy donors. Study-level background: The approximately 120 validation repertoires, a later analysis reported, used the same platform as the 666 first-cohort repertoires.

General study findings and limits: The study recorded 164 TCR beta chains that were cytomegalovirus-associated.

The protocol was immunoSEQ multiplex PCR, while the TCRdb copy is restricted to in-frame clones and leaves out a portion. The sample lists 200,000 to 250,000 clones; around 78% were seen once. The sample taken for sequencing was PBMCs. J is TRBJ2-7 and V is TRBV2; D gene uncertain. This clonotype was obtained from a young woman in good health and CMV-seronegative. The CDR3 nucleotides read TGTGCCAGCCTTGCGGCCTTAACCTACGAGCAGTACTTC. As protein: CASLAALTYEQYF.